This TCR beta chain came from a study of CD8+ T cells in alopecia areata. General study results and limits: Lesional scalp exceeded normal scalp in clonality, especially in alopecia totalis/universalis.

For this clone: Its specificity is not known.

Extraction of RNA preceded its reverse transcription into cDNA, which served as the sequencing template. Data came from immunoSEQ multiplex PCR; TCRdb stores just in-frame clones and leaves some out. The data contain around 290,000 clones, 58% of them singletons. The V gene lost 4 bases and the J gene lost 0 bases, with 7 bases spanning the gap. Germline V gene data show CDR1 as SGDLS and CDR2 as YYNGEE. CDR3 size: 13 residues. Treatment in this sample: oral pan-JAK inhibitor, 5-10 mg twice daily. This TCR was recovered from a human donor with alopecia areata. This specimen consisted of CD4+ T cells sorted from blood, obtained at week 24, from a patient treated with tofacitinib. This chain links TRBV9 with TRBJ1-1; D is undetermined. CDR3 DNA: TGTGCCAGCAGCCGGTTCTTGAACACTGAAGCTTTCTTT. Translated, it gives CASSRFLNTEAFF.